Below, 15 T cell receptor beta chains from the same sample are listed, as sequenced in a study of technical replicates of blood from several donors. The table came from immunoSEQ multiplex PCR; TCRdb's copy has only in-frame clones and leaves some out. The table has approximately 97,000 clones, 85% to 95% seen once. Specimen: T cells isolated from PBMCs. All receptors derive from a human donor in good health.

This chain connects TRBV7-6 to TRBJ2-7, with D tentatively TRBD2 (6 bases). V lost 7 bases to trimming and J lost 0 bases, with 13 bases between them. The CDR3 covers 14 residues. Germline V CDR1 and CDR2: SGHVS, FNYEAQ. The CDR3, as DNA: TGTGCCAGCACTACGGGGACTTTCTCCTACGAGCAGTACTTC. Amino acids: CASTTGTFSYEQYF. The full variable domain, completed using reference TRBV7-6 and TRBJ2-7, is GAGVSQSPRYKVTKRGQDVALRCDPISGHVSLYWYRQALGQGPEFLTYFNYEAQQDKSGLPNDRFSAERPEGSISTLTIQRTEQRDSAMYRCASTTGTFSYEQYFGPGTRLTVT.

The rearrangement uses TRBV4-3 and TRBJ2-1, with 13 positions matching TRBD2. The V and J ends lost 0 bases and 13 bases, in that order; junction bases with no gene match: 12. This CDR3 contains 17 residues. Germline V gene data show CDR1 as LGHNA and CDR2 as YSLEER. CDR3 sequence reads: CASSQENWGLAGLIQFF. CDR3 nucleotides: TGCGCCAGCAGCCAAGAGAATTGGGGACTAGCGGGATTAATACAGTTCTTC.

The chain employs TRBV6-6 and TRBJ1-3; 9 bases line up with TRBD1. This CDR3 is 15 amino acids long. J lost 2 bases, V lost 4 bases, and 3 bases had no gene match. Germline V gene data show CDR1 as MNHNY and CDR2 as SVGAGI (reference sequence). The CDR3: CASSFRQGAGNTIYF. For the CDR3, the DNA is TGTGCCAGCAGTTTCCGACAGGGGGCTGGAAACACCATATATTTT.

The chain carries TRBV18 and TRBJ1-2; TRBD1 agrees at 9 bases. CDR1 and CDR2 from the germline V gene are KGHSH and LQKENI. The junction had 2 bases not matched to a gene; V was cut back by 2 bases and J by 4 bases. The CDR3 is 14 residues long. CDR3 sequence (DNA): TGTGCCAGCTCACCAGGGACAGGGAGCTATGGCTACACCTTC. Translated, it gives CASSPGTGSYGYTF. The complete variable domain, with remaining parts taken from reference TRBV18 and TRBJ1-2, reads NAGVMQNPRHLVRRRGQEARLRCSPMKGHSHVYWYRQLPEEGLKFMVYLQKENIIDESGMPKERFSAEFPKEGPSILRIQQVVRGDSAAYFCASSPGTGSYGYTFGSGTRLTVV.

The chain joins TRBV9 to TRBJ2-2, with 8 positions matching TRBD2. Trimming cost V 4 bases and J 0 bases; bases outside gene matches: 2. Germline-derived CDR1 and CDR2 are SGDLS and YYNGEE. CDR3 size: 15 residues. CDR3 sequence (DNA): TGTGCCAGCAGCCTACTAGCGGCGAACACCGGGGAGCTGTTTTTT. Translation: CASSLLAANTGELFF.

This chain uses TRBV27 with TRBJ2-7; TRBD1 agrees at 10 bases. V lost 5 bases to trimming and J lost 3 bases; unmatched junction nucleotides: 7. Germline values: CDR1 MNHEY, CDR2 SMNVEV (reference sequence). The CDR3 totals 15 residues. The CDR3 DNA sequence: TGTGCCAGCAGTCTCCAGGGGACAGGGGACTACGAGCAGTACTTC. Amino acid sequence: CASSLQGTGDYEQYF.

This chain links TRBV30 with TRBJ1-3; 7 nucleotides match TRBD1. The germline gives CDR1 GTSNPN, CDR2 SVGIG (reference sequence). V dropped 7 bases and J dropped 3; count of bases not matched to a gene: 6. CDR3 length equals 13 residues. CDR3 sequence (DNA): TGTGCCTTAGGGGGCGCTTATGGAAACACCATATATTTT. Translating gives CALGGAYGNTIYF.

V is TRBV5-8 and J is TRBJ2-3, with 8 positions matching TRBD1. Unmatched junction bases numbered 7, after V lost 4 bases and J lost 0 bases. CDR1 and CDR2 from the germline V gene are SGHTS and YDEGEE. This CDR3 has 16 amino acids. CDR3 amino acids: CASSPKDRASTDTQYF. For the CDR3, the DNA is TGTGCCAGCAGCCCTAAGGACAGGGCCAGCACAGATACGCAGTATTTT.

This clone was seen only once. V is TRBV9 and J is TRBJ2-1; 8 nucleotides match TRBD2. CDR1 SGDLS and CDR2 YYNGEE come from the germline V gene. CDR3 size: 15 residues. V was clipped by 0 bases and J by 7 bases; unmatched bases: 6. CDR3 loop: CASSVGAGGGNEQFF. In DNA, the CDR3 is TGTGCCAGCAGCGTAGGGGCGGGAGGAGGGAATGAGCAGTTCTTC.

The chain is built from TRBV7-9 and TRBJ2-7, with 10 bases aligning to TRBD1. J was trimmed by 5 bases and V by 3 bases; bases with no gene match: 4. The germline V gene encodes CDR1 SEHNR and CDR2 FQNEAQ (reference sequence). This CDR3 spans 14 amino acids. The CDR3 DNA reads TGTGCCAGCAGCTTGGGACAGGGGCTTAACGAGCAGTACTTC. This codes for CASSLGQGLNEQYF.

The CDR3 DNA reads TGTGCCAGCACCCCCACCGATCGACTAGCGGTAGCCTCCTACAATGAGCAGTTCTTC. It specifies CASTPTDRLAVASYNEQFF. The chain uses TRBV28 and TRBJ2-1; 9 nucleotides agree with TRBD2. The germline V gene has CDR1 MDHEN and CDR2 SYDVKM. Losses at the gene ends were 7 bases for V and 0 bases for J; bases not matched to a gene: 16. CDR3 length: 19 amino acids.

The chain links TRBV27 to TRBJ2-1; D may be TRBD2 (6 bases). This CDR3 contains 16 residues. Germline-derived CDR1 and CDR2 are MNHEY and SMNVEV (reference sequence). V dropped 2 bases and J dropped 8 bases, with 19 bases sitting between them. The CDR3 reads CASSLGRRIWGDEQFF. The CDR3, as DNA: TGTGCCAGCAGTTTAGGAAGGAGGATCTGGGGGGATGAGCAGTTCTTC.

This clone was seen only once. The gene calls are TRBV19 and TRBJ1-5; TRBD1 matches at 7 bases. The CDR3 is made up of 17 amino acids. Germline CDR1 and CDR2: LNHDA and SQIVND (reference sequence). With 0 bases clipped from V and 7 bases from J, the junction kept 12 bases outside the gene matches. The CDR3 DNA follows: TGTGCCAGTAGTATAGATCTGAGTTGGGGCAGGGGGCAGCCCCAGCATTTT. Its translation is CASSIDLSWGRGQPQHF.

V usage is TRBV6-1 and J usage is TRBJ1-1; 7 nucleotides agree with TRBD1. V dropped 5 bases and J dropped 0; count of bases not matched to a gene: 6. The CDR3 spans 15 residues. The germline V gene encodes CDR1 MNHNS and CDR2 SASEGT. The CDR3 nucleotides are TGTGCCAGCAGTTGGGACAGCTTCATGAACACTGAAGCTTTCTTT. It encodes CASSWDSFMNTEAFF.

The chain combines TRBV15 with TRBJ2-2; D not certain. The V end lost 4 bases, the J end lost 3 bases, and 9 bases lay between the germline ends. The CDR3 is made up of 14 amino acids. The germline V gene has CDR1 LNHNV and CDR2 YYDKDF (reference sequence). This CDR3 is CATSNLSYTGELFF. As DNA, the CDR3 is TGTGCCACCAGCAACCTAAGTTACACCGGGGAGCTGTTTTTT.